What follows are 26 T cell receptor beta chains derived from one specimen sequenced in a study of a mutant IDH1 vaccine in newly diagnosed glioma. TCRdb keeps only in-frame clones here, not all; method: immunoSEQ multiplex PCR. The table includes just over 80,000 clones, over 75% detected once. Their antigens remain unidentified. As to time point: week 23, last vaccination. With topical imiquimod, each dose of the vaccine consisted of 300 ug of mutant IDH1 20-mer peptide. The material sequenced was PBMCs, taken from a glioma patient whose treatment included an IDH1 peptide vaccine. The receptors were gathered from a young man with glioma. Some clones in this sample may be carry-over from other donors' samples.

CDR3 bases: TGTGCCTGGAGAGGACTTAACTATGGCTACACCTTC. This sequence encodes CAWRGLNYGYTF. The gene calls are TRBV30 and TRBJ1-2; D is uncertain. Germline values: CDR1 GTSNPN, CDR2 SVGIG (reference sequence). The CDR3 is 12 amino acids. V shed 3 bases and J shed 1 base, with 6 bases lying between them. Full variable domain (remainder filled in from reference TRBV30 and TRBJ1-2): SQTIHQWPATLVQPVGSPLSLECTVEGTSNPNLYWYRQAAGRGLQLLFYSVGIGQISSEVPQNLSASRPQDRQFILSSKKLLLSDSGFYLCAWRGLNYGYTFGSGTRLTVV.

CDR3 sequence reads: CASSIGGLYNEQFF. The DNA for the CDR3 is TGTGCCAGTAGTATCGGGGGCCTCTACAATGAGCAGTTCTTC. The gene calls are TRBV19 and TRBJ2-1; tentatively, D is TRBD1 or TRBD2 (6 bases each). CDR1 and CDR2 from the germline V gene are LNHDA and SQIVND (reference sequence). The CDR3 totals 14 residues. V lost 3 bases, J lost 3 bases, and 9 bases lay in between.

CDR3 protein: CASRPLLGASGGFDEQYF. The DNA of the CDR3 is TGTGCCAGCAGACCCCTGCTTGGGGCTAGCGGGGGGTTCGACGAGCAGTACTTC. The rearrangement joins TRBV27 to TRBJ2-7; 11 nucleotides align to TRBD2. V lost 6 bases, J lost 5 bases, and 18 bases stayed unmatched. The CDR3 extends over 18 amino acids. Looked up from germline, CDR1 is MNHEY and CDR2 is SMNVEV (reference sequence).

This chain connects TRBV28 to TRBJ1-2; 8 nucleotides match TRBD1. CDR1 and CDR2 (germline): MDHEN, SYDVKM. The V and J ends lost 4 bases and 7 bases, in that order; junction bases with no gene match: 8. This CDR3 has 14 residues. CDR3 amino acids: CASSWGQDTGGYTF. CDR3 nucleotides: TGTGCCAGCAGTTGGGGACAGGATACGGGTGGCTACACCTTC.

V and J are TRBV28 and TRBJ1-4, with D hard to call. CDR1 is MDHEN, CDR2 SYDVKM, per germline. V lost 8 bases and J 6 bases, leaving 16 bases between the germline ends. The CDR3 is made up of 14 amino acids. As DNA, the CDR3 is TGTGCCAGCGGTCTGCGGGCAGATGATGAAAAACTGTTTTTT. Translated: CASGLRADDEKLFF.

The gene calls are TRBV5-6 and TRBJ2-1, with TRBD2 identical over 10 bases. The J segment lost 9 bases and the V segment lost 4 bases, leaving 13 bases of the junction unmatched. CDR3 length: 16 residues. From germline, CDR1 is SGHDT and CDR2 YYEEEE. This CDR3 reads CASSLSASGGASEQFF. CDR3 sequence (DNA): TGTGCCAGCAGCCTCTCAGCCAGCGGGGGGGCCAGTGAGCAGTTCTTC.

This clone was seen just once. V is TRBV2 and J is TRBJ2-5, with TRBD2 matching 7 bases. The germline CDR1 and CDR2 sequences are SNHLY and FYNNEI. The CDR3 runs 15 residues. J gave up 0 bases and V 5 bases, and 6 bases lay outside the gene matches. This CDR3 reads CASSSLRGNQETQYF. CDR3 coding DNA: TGTGCCAGCAGTTCGTTGCGGGGGAACCAAGAGACCCAGTACTTC.

The J gene is TRBJ2-1, the V gene TRBV5-4, with D perhaps being TRBD1 or TRBD2 (5 bases each). The V gene's germline CDR1 is SGHNT and CDR2 YYREEE (reference sequence). This CDR3 has 15 residues. V lost 2 bases and J 8 bases, leaving 17 bases between the germline ends. The CDR3 here is CASSLSFGGNDEQFF. In DNA, the CDR3 is TGTGCCAGCAGCTTATCCTTTGGGGGTAACGATGAGCAGTTCTTC.

The CDR3 sequence: CSVEDWGTSGNYGYTF. CDR3 in DNA: TGCAGCGTTGAAGATTGGGGGACATCAGGAAACTATGGCTACACCTTC. V and J are TRBV29-1 and TRBJ1-2; possibly TRBD1 for D (6 bases). The CDR3 runs 16 residues. Germline lookup yields CDR1 SQVTM and CDR2 ANQGSEA. V shed 0 bases and J shed 2 bases, with 16 bases lying between them.

This chain joins TRBV27 and TRBJ1-5; D remains ambiguous. V lost 5 bases and J lost 5, with 13 bases in between. This CDR3 is built from 14 residues. The germline V gene has CDR1 MNHEY and CDR2 SMNVEV (reference sequence). This chain's CDR3 is CASSPPGLDQPQHF. The CDR3, as DNA: TGTGCCAGCAGTCCGCCTGGCCTAGATCAGCCCCAGCATTTT.

This clone was seen more than once but under ten times. The V and J genes are TRBV5-1 and TRBJ2-3, with D tentatively TRBD1 (5 bases). CDR1 SGHRS and CDR2 YFSETQ come from the germline V gene. There are 15 residues in the CDR3. The V end was cut by 2 bases, the J end by 0 bases, with 10 bases between. CDR3: CASSFLDRSTDTQYF. CDR3 nucleotides: TGCGCCAGCAGCTTCCTAGACAGAAGCACAGATACGCAGTATTTT.

The chain is built from TRBV7-9 and TRBJ1-1; no clear D. The V and J ends lost 2 bases and 7 bases respectively, with 14 bases between them. This CDR3 region has 14 residues. Per germline, CDR1 SEHNR and CDR2 FQNEAQ (reference sequence). CDR3 DNA: TGTGCCAGCAGCTTACATGTTCGAGGGAGTGAAGCTTTCTTT. Translation: CASSLHVRGSEAFF.

This sequence joins TRBV7-8 and TRBJ2-5; D gene ambiguous. V was trimmed by 5 bases and J by 4 bases, leaving 5 bases between them. The germline V gene encodes CDR1 SGHVS and CDR2 FQNEAQ. The CDR3 is 11 residues long. The CDR3 region is CASSPRETQYF. DNA of the CDR3: TGTGCCAGCAGCCCTCGAGAGACCCAGTACTTC.

The V gene is TRBV27, the J gene TRBJ1-5; 8 bases map to TRBD1. V shed 7 bases, J shed 2 bases, and the junction held 10 bases outside the gene matches. The germline V gene encodes CDR1 MNHEY and CDR2 SMNVEV (reference sequence). The CDR3 is 16 amino acids. This CDR3 reads CASTPYGQGGNQPQHF. CDR3 coding DNA: TGTGCCAGCACCCCTTATGGACAGGGAGGCAATCAGCCCCAGCATTTT.

The chain joins TRBV19 to TRBJ2-7; 8 bases are a match to TRBD1. Germline CDR1 and CDR2: LNHDA and SQIVND (reference sequence). After removal of 5 bases from V and 3 bases from J, the junction contained 9 bases not matched to a gene. CDR3 length: 15 amino acids. CDR3 amino acids: CASSPAGTGVYEQYF. The CDR3 DNA follows: TGTGCCAGTAGTCCCGCCGGGACAGGAGTCTACGAGCAGTACTTC.

This clone was counted once. The V call is TRBV25-1, the J call TRBJ2-1; possibly TRBD1 for D (6 bases). The length of the CDR3 is 11 residues. The ends were cut back, 4 bases at V and 12 bases at J, with 10 bases in the middle. Germline CDR1 and CDR2: MGHDK and SYGVNS. CDR3 in amino acids: CASSVGQTQFF. CDR3 DNA: TGTGCCAGCAGTGTCGGACAGACGCAGTTCTTC.

In this sample, this clone turned up once. CDR3 protein: CASSANSGGGYEQYF. The DNA for the CDR3 is TGTGCCAGCAGTGCCAACAGCGGGGGCGGCTACGAGCAGTACTTC. The V gene is TRBV2, the J gene TRBJ2-7; 8 bases line up with TRBD2. The CDR3 consists of 15 residues. Unmatched junction bases numbered 8, after V lost 4 bases and J lost 3 bases. CDR1 is SNHLY, CDR2 FYNNEI, per germline.

This rearrangement joins TRBV13 to TRBJ2-2; maybe TRBD2 (6 bases). Looked up from germline, CDR1 is PRHDT and CDR2 is FYEKMQ (reference sequence). The CDR3 length is 14 residues. Trimming shortened V by 4 bases and J by 6 bases, and 12 bases separated the two germline ends. CDR3 protein: CASSSPTRSGELFF. The CDR3 DNA reads as TGTGCCAGCAGCTCTCCGACTAGGTCCGGGGAGCTGTTTTTT.

The chain joins TRBV20-1 to TRBJ2-3; D unresolved. The CDR3 covers 11 residues. Trimming took off 6 bases at V and 6 bases at J, with 10 bases between the two ends. Germline loops: CDR1 DFQATT, CDR2 SNEGSKA (reference sequence). The CDR3 region is CSAPFGDTQYF. The CDR3 bases are TGCAGTGCCCCCTTTGGGGATACGCAGTATTTT.

The chain combines TRBV5-1 with TRBJ2-1, with TRBD1 matching over 8 bases. The CDR3 runs to 16 residues. The J segment lost 4 bases and the V segment lost 4 bases, leaving 10 bases of the junction unmatched. Germline V lookup: CDR1 SGHRS, CDR2 YFSETQ. CDR3 protein: CASSPSGTGHYNEQFF. CDR3 nucleotide sequence: TGCGCCAGCAGCCCATCTGGGACAGGACATTACAATGAGCAGTTCTTC.

The chain combines TRBV6-4 with TRBJ1-1; possible D gene TRBD1, 6 bases. Trimming pared 3 bases from V and 4 bases from J, leaving 9 bases between. The CDR3 runs to 13 residues. The V gene's germline CDR1 is MRHNA and CDR2 SNTAGT. The CDR3 coding sequence is TGTGCCAGCAGTGAACAGGGCGGCACTGAAGCTTTCTTT. It encodes CASSEQGGTEAFF.

The V gene is TRBV9, the J gene TRBJ2-3, with D possibly matching TRBD2 (5 bases). Trimming shortened V by 4 bases and J by 2 bases, and 14 bases separated the two germline ends. Germline assignment: CDR1 SGDLS and CDR2 YYNGEE. The CDR3 covers 15 residues. CDR3 region: CASSSPGSPTDTQYF. As DNA, the CDR3 is TGTGCCAGCAGCTCGCCGGGGAGCCCCACAGATACGCAGTATTTT. The whole variable domain, filled in from reference TRBV9 and TRBJ2-3, reads DSGVTQTPKHLITATGQRVTLRCSPRSGDLSVYWYQQSLDQGLQFLIQYYNGEERAKGNILERFSAQQFPDLHSELNLSSLELGDSALYFCASSSPGSPTDTQYFGPGTRLTVL.

The chain recombines TRBV9 with TRBJ1-5, with D possibly TRBD1 on 5 matching bases. The CDR3 has 14 amino acids. In germline, CDR1 is SGDLS, CDR2 YYNGEE. V lost 1 base to trimming and J lost 9 bases, with 14 bases between them. The CDR3 loop reads CASSVSGSGWPQHF. In DNA, the CDR3 is TGTGCCAGCAGCGTATCAGGGAGCGGGTGGCCCCAGCATTTT.

The chain couples TRBV7-9 to TRBJ2-3; maybe TRBD2 (6 bases). V was clipped by 4 bases and J by 3 bases, with 11 bases between them. CDR3 length: 14 residues. Per germline, CDR1 SEHNR and CDR2 FQNEAQ (reference sequence). CDR3 region: CASSSNLATDTQYF. CDR3 nucleotides: TGTGCCAGCAGCTCTAATCTAGCGACAGATACGCAGTATTTT. Variable domain in full (rest from reference TRBV7-9 and TRBJ2-3): DTGVSQNPRHKITKRGQNVTFRCDPISEHNRLYWYRQTLGQGPEFLTYFQNEAQLEKSRLLSDRFSAERPKGSFSTLEIQRTEQGDSAMYLCASSSNLATDTQYFGPGTRLTVL.

The chain has TRBV5-4 and TRBJ2-7; 7 bases align to TRBD2. Losses at the gene ends were 2 bases for V and 2 bases for J; bases not matched to a gene: 7. The CDR3 has 15 residues. Germline V gene sequence: CDR1 SGHNT, CDR2 YYREEE (reference sequence). CDR3 sequence (DNA): TGTGCCAGCAGCTTCGGAAGCGGGAAAGCCTACGAGCAGTACTTC. Its protein is CASSFGSGKAYEQYF.

This clone has just one count. The chain has TRBV6-5 and TRBJ1-2, with a weak D call TRBD1 (5 bases). The CDR3 loop spans 13 amino acids. V lost 2 bases and J 6 bases, leaving 10 bases between the germline ends. Germline V CDR1 and CDR2: MNHEY, SVGAGI. CDR3: CASSYGAGDGYTF. CDR3 nucleotides: TGTGCCAGCAGTTACGGGGCAGGAGATGGCTACACCTTC.